Below are 8 T cell receptor beta chains sequenced from a single sample in a study of T cell responses to AZD1222 COVID-19 vaccine. Repertoires were generated with immunoSEQ multiplex PCR, while TCRdb's copy carries only in-frame clones and drops some. The repertoire holds 150,000 to 200,000 clones, with approximately 91% as singletons. The sequencing used peripheral blood, collected 28 days after the second AZD1222 dose. Receptors originate from an adult who received the AZD1222 COVID-19 vaccine.

V usage is TRBV9 and J usage is TRBJ2-2; D might be TRBD2 (5 bases). The CDR3 spans 16 residues. The ends were cut back, 0 bases at V and 1 base at J, with 10 bases in the middle. From germline, CDR1 is SGDLS and CDR2 YYNGEE. The CDR3 region is CASSVVPAENTGELFF. In nucleotides, the CDR3 is TGTGCCAGCAGCGTAGTGCCAGCGGAGAACACCGGGGAGCTGTTTTTT.

V is TRBV4-1 and J is TRBJ2-2; 7 positions agree with TRBD2. CDR1 is MGHRA, CDR2 YSYEKL, per germline. The junction had 4 bases not matched to a gene; V was cut back by 3 bases and J by 6 bases. This CDR3 has 14 residues. CDR3 protein: CASSQARGAGELFF. The CDR3 nucleotides are TGCGCCAGCAGCCAGGCCCGGGGGGCCGGGGAGCTGTTTTTT.

The J gene is TRBJ2-2, the V gene TRBV18; 7 positions agree with TRBD1. The germline V gene has CDR1 KGHSH and CDR2 LQKENI. Losses at the gene ends were 3 bases for V and 1 base for J; bases not matched to a gene: 5. This CDR3 comprises 16 residues. CDR3 DNA sequence: TGTGCCAGCTCACCTTATAGGACAGGGAACACCGGGGAGCTGTTTTTT. This translates into CASSPYRTGNTGELFF.

V and J are TRBV28 and TRBJ1-2; D possibly corresponds to TRBD1 (6 bases). Trimming pared 3 bases from V and 7 bases from J, leaving 18 bases between. Germline lookup yields CDR1 MDHEN and CDR2 SYDVKM. The CDR3 spans 15 residues. CDR3 residues: CASSLGGGLPSGYTF. CDR3 DNA sequence: TGTGCCAGCAGTTTGGGTGGGGGGCTCCCCAGTGGCTACACCTTC.

This clone was found once. This chain uses TRBV10-1 with TRBJ1-1; no firm D call. Germline V CDR1 and CDR2: WNHNN, SYGVQD (reference sequence). Trimming left V 5 bases short and J 12 bases short, with 7 bases between. The CDR3 contains 9 residues. CDR3 loop: CASSNRSFF. Here the CDR3 DNA reads TGCGCCAGCAGTAATCGGTCTTTCTTT.

The chain has TRBV18 and TRBJ1-1; 10 bases agree with TRBD1. V trimming: 4 bases; J trimming: 5 bases; junction bases outside the gene matches: 10. The CDR3 length is 16 residues. Per the germline V gene, CDR1 is KGHSH and CDR2 is LQKENI. CDR3 sequence (DNA): TGTGCCAGCTCACAGACTAAGGACAGGGGGGGGACTGAAGCTTTCTTT. Amino acid sequence: CASSQTKDRGGTEAFF. Full variable domain (remainder filled in from reference TRBV18 and TRBJ1-1): NAGVMQNPRHLVRRRGQEARLRCSPMKGHSHVYWYRQLPEEGLKFMVYLQKENIIDESGMPKERFSAEFPKEGPSILRIQQVVRGDSAAYFCASSQTKDRGGTEAFFGQGTRLTVV.

The rearrangement links TRBV14 to TRBJ1-1; no reliable D call. The CDR3 is 14 amino acids. Germline CDR1 is SGHDN and CDR2 is FVKESK. V was trimmed by 1 base and J by 3 bases, leaving 9 bases between them. CDR3 sequence reads: CASSQGAGDTEAFF. In nucleotides, the CDR3 is TGTGCCAGCAGCCAAGGGGCCGGTGACACTGAAGCTTTCTTT. Drawing the rest from reference TRBV14 and TRBJ1-1, the complete variable domain is EAGVTQFPSHSVIEKGQTVTLRCDPISGHDNLYWYRRVMGKEIKFLLHFVKESKQDESGMPNNRFLAERTGGTYSTLKVQPAELEDSGVYFCASSQGAGDTEAFFGQGTRLTVV.

This clone was observed a handful of times. The V call is TRBV5-5, the J call TRBJ2-7; 8 bases align to TRBD1. V lost 4 bases, J lost 4 bases, and 7 bases stayed unmatched. The CDR3 is made up of 14 amino acids. Germline-derived CDR1 and CDR2 are SGHKS and YYEKEE (reference sequence). CDR3 coding DNA: TGTGCCAGCAGCGGGAGACAGGGGTGGTACGAGCAGTACTTC. Residues: CASSGRQGWYEQYF.